These T cell receptor beta chains were read from a single sample in a study of regulatory T cells in long-lasting Graves disease. Each CDR3 protein gets one entry after TCRdb re-called the multiplex PCR reads with MiXCR. The profile shows fewer than 450,000 distinct CDR3 sequences, about 25% of them singletons. This specimen consisted of peripheral blood mononuclear cells (PBMCs), obtained when the disease was refractory, from a patient treated with antithyroid drugs. The receptors were gathered from a female donor with Graves disease. CDR3s include the opening cysteine and the closing phenylalanine or tryptophan. The D gene is left open where the match is weak. Only part of the rows carry a size: once, few, many, or a class if the clone is expanded.

CDR3nt	CDR3aa	j_gene	abundance	len	v_gene	d_gene
TGTGCCAGCAGCGCAGCCGAGTATCGCACTGAAGCTTTCTTT	CASSAAEYRTEAFF	TRBJ1-1	.	14	TRBV9	.
TGTGCCAGCAGTTACCGGGCAGGGGGCGGCAGCGGGGAGCTGTTTTTT	CASSYRAGGGSGELFF	TRBJ2-2	once	16	TRBV6-5	TRBD1
TGTGCCAGCAGAAGCCACGCAGGCAGCCCCTACGAGCAGTACTTC	CASRSHAGSPYEQYF	TRBJ2-7	once	15	TRBV27	.
TGTGCCAGCTCACAAGGACAATACACTGGCGAGCAGTACTTC	CASSQGQYTGEQYF	TRBJ2-7	few	14	TRBV18	.
TGTGCCAGCGAGGCGGGGGTCAATGAGCAGTTCTTC	CASEAGVNEQFF	TRBJ2-1	once	12	TRBV7-2	TRBD2
TGTGCCAGCAGTTTATCAGGACTAGCGGGATACGAGCAGTACTTC	CASSLSGLAGYEQYF	TRBJ2-7	many	15	TRBV27	TRBD2
TGCAGTGCTAGCCGACCTAGGGGGGAGCAGTACTTC	CSASRPRGEQYF	TRBJ2-7	many	12	TRBV20-1	.
TGCAGCGCCGAAGGTCTACGGAGGGCTGAAGCTTTCTTT	CSAEGLRRAEAFF	TRBJ1-1	many	13	TRBV29-1	.
TGTGCCAGTAGTATAGAGTTCAGTCAGCCCCAGCATTTT	CASSIEFSQPQHF	TRBJ1-5	few	13	TRBV19	.
TGTGCCTGGACAGGCAAGGTCCCGTACGAGCAGTACTTC	CAWTGKVPYEQYF	TRBJ2-7	few	13	TRBV30	.
TGTGCCAGCAGCTTAGGTATCGATTACGAGCAGTACTTC	CASSLGIDYEQYF	TRBJ2-7	many	13	TRBV7-3	.
TGTGCCAGCAGTTTTGACATTGACACAGATACGCAGTATTTT	CASSFDIDTDTQYF	TRBJ2-3	.	14	TRBV28	.
TGTGCCAGCAGCACCCCCGGAGAGACCCAGTACTTC	CASSTPGETQYF	TRBJ2-5	.	12	TRBV27	.
TGCAGCGTTCAAGACGGAAGCGGGAGCGGGGAGACCCAGTACTTC	CSVQDGSGSGETQYF	TRBJ2-5	.	15	TRBV29-1	TRBD2
TGTGCCAGCAGGAAGGACGGAAGCTCTGGAAACACCGTATATTTT	CASRKDGSSGNTVYF	TRBJ1-3	.	15	TRBV7-2	.
TGTGCCAGCAGTTTAAAAGGCTACTACGAGCAGTACTTC	CASSLKGYYEQYF	TRBJ2-7	many	13	TRBV27	.
TGCAGTGCTAAAGACACCGGGAGGGCCGGGGAGACCCAGTACTTC	CSAKDTGRAGETQYF	TRBJ2-5	few	15	TRBV20-1	TRBD2
TGTGCCAGTCTACCTGCCGGGTCTGTACCTTACGAGCAGTACTTC	CASLPAGSVPYEQYF	TRBJ2-7	many	15	TRBV28	.
TGTGCCAGCAGCCAAGGACAGGGCCGCACTGAAGCTTTCTTT	CASSQGQGRTEAFF	TRBJ1-1	.	14	TRBV3-1	TRBD1
TGTGCCAGCAGTTTCACAGGGGAGTACGAGCAGTACTTC	CASSFTGEYEQYF	TRBJ2-7	.	13	TRBV27	TRBD1
TGCGCCAGCAGCGACAGGGGGCTATTCGGCTACACCTTC	CASSDRGLFGYTF	TRBJ1-2	few	13	TRBV10-2	TRBD1
TGTGCCAGCAGCTCCCGGACAGGGCCCCACGAGCAGTACTTC	CASSSRTGPHEQYF	TRBJ2-7	.	14	TRBV7-2	TRBD1
TGCAGCGTGGGCGGGGGTACGAACACCGGGGAGCTGTTTTTT	CSVGGGTNTGELFF	TRBJ2-2	.	14	TRBV29-1	TRBD2
TGTGCCAGCAGTTTATTTGCGGGAGCGTCCCACGAGCAGTACTTC	CASSLFAGASHEQYF	TRBJ2-7	many	15	TRBV28	TRBD2
TGTGCCAGCAACCCGGGACAGGGGAATGAAAAACTGTTTTTT	CASNPGQGNEKLFF	TRBJ1-4	many	14	TRBV2	TRBD1
TGTGCCAGCAGCTCCCGACTAGAAGATACGCAGTATTTT	CASSSRLEDTQYF	TRBJ2-3	.	13	TRBV7-9	.
TGTGCCAGCAGTTCAGAACGAATGACAGGATACGAGCAGTACTTC	CASSSERMTGYEQYF	TRBJ2-7	many	15	TRBV12-3/TRBV12-4	.
TGTGCCAGTAGTGTGCAGGGAGGGATTGGACACGAGCAGTACTTC	CASSVQGGIGHEQYF	TRBJ2-7	.	15	TRBV19	TRBD2
TGCGCCAGCAGCTTGGCGTGGGACAGATCGGGCGAGCAGTACTTC	CASSLAWDRSGEQYF	TRBJ2-7	few	15	TRBV5-1	TRBD1
TGCGCCAGCAGCTGGGGGCCCGAAATGAACACTGAAGCTTTCTTT	CASSWGPEMNTEAFF	TRBJ1-1	many	15	TRBV5-1	.
TGTGCCAGCAGCCAAGGAGGGGGGGATGCCGAGACCCAGTACTTC	CASSQGGGDAETQYF	TRBJ2-5	.	15	TRBV3-1	.
TGTGCCAGCAGCCATGGATCATTCGGCTACACCTTC	CASSHGSFGYTF	TRBJ1-2	many	12	TRBV3-1	.